A selection of T cell receptor beta chains follows, all from one sample in a study of T cells in Graves' hyperthyroidism and ophthalmopathy. TCRdb ran MiXCR on the multiplex PCR reads and lists one entry per CDR3 protein. The sample lists 450,000 to 550,000 distinct CDR3 sequences, approximately 24% occurring once. Sequences were obtained from blood. These receptor sequences come from a woman in her 30s with Graves' ophthalmopathy. CDR3s include the opening cysteine and the closing phenylalanine or tryptophan. D genes are given only for firm matches. Some rows mark clone size as missing; the rest say once, few, many or name a class of expanded clone.

j_call clone_size d_call v_call cdr3_aa cdr3_nt
TRBJ2-7 NA TRBD1 TRBV12-5 CASGLTQGAYEQYF TGTGCTAGTGGTTTAACGCAGGGGGCTTACGAGCAGTACTTC
TRBJ2-2 NA NA TRBV12-3/TRBV12-4 CASSLGIGQVSGELFF TGTGCCAGCAGTTTAGGTATCGGCCAAGTCTCCGGGGAGCTGTTTTTT
TRBJ2-2 few NA TRBV5-1 CASIPGGTGELFF TGCGCCAGCATTCCTGGCGGCACCGGGGAGCTGTTTTTT
TRBJ2-5 few NA TRBV11-3 CASSSQGGETQYF TGTGCCAGCAGCTCACAGGGGGGGGAGACCCAGTACTTC
TRBJ2-7 NA NA TRBV4-1 CASSHFAGTETYEQYF TGCGCCAGCAGCCACTTCGCCGGGACTGAGACCTACGAGCAGTACTTC
TRBJ1-1 many TRBD1 TRBV29-1 CSVCEAGQGPEAFF TGCAGCGTTTGTGAAGCGGGACAGGGCCCTGAAGCTTTCTTT
TRBJ2-7 many TRBD2 TRBV20-1 CSAGTSGVLEQYF TGCAGTGCGGGGACTAGCGGGGTGCTCGAGCAGTACTTC
TRBJ2-5 few NA TRBV27 CASSLGGRRSQETQYF TGTGCCAGCAGTTTGGGGGGACGGAGATCGCAAGAGACCCAGTACTTC
TRBJ1-2 many TRBD1 TRBV4-2 CASSQGSRGGDGYTF TGTGCCAGCAGCCAAGGTAGCAGGGGGGGCGATGGCTACACCTTC
TRBJ1-2 many NA TRBV19 CASSQVGGNYGYTF TGTGCCAGTAGCCAAGTAGGGGGGAACTATGGCTACACCTTC
TRBJ1-3 many TRBD1 TRBV6-5 CASSSGGGSGNTIYF TGTGCCAGCAGTTCAGGGGGCGGCTCTGGAAACACCATATATTTT
TRBJ1-3 many NA TRBV10-1 CASSESTSSGNTIYF TGCGCCAGCAGTGAGTCGACGAGTTCTGGAAACACCATATATTTT
TRBJ2-7 few NA TRBV27 CASSGTPAGEQYF TGTGCCAGCAGTGGGACCCCGGCGGGTGAGCAGTACTTC
TRBJ1-2 NA NA TRBV5-1 CASSLVGASYGYTF TGCGCCAGCAGCTTGGTTGGCGCAAGCTATGGCTACACCTTC
TRBJ1-1 many NA TRBV6-2/TRBV6-3 CASTPLHSFLQGANTEAFF TGTGCCAGCACCCCACTCCATTCTTTTTTACAGGGTGCGAACACTGAAGCTTTCTTT